The 19 T cell receptor beta chains listed next were all sequenced from one sample in a study of blood T cell repertoires in COVID-19. Profiled with immunoSEQ multiplex PCR; TCRdb holds only in-frame clones, not every one. The table includes about 170,000 clones, roughly four fifths detected once. What was sequenced was peripheral blood. These receptors were obtained from a man between 65 and 85 years old with active or convalescent COVID-19.

The rearrangement links TRBV18 to TRBJ2-7, with TRBD2 matching over 7 bases. Per germline, CDR1 KGHSH and CDR2 LQKENI. The CDR3 runs to 16 residues. V was pared by 6 bases and J by 0 bases, with 11 bases of the junction left unmatched. CDR3 sequence: CASSPLGGKSSYEQYF. DNA of the CDR3: TGTGCCAGCTCCCCGCTCGGGGGGAAGAGCTCCTACGAGCAGTACTTC.

This clone showed up just a few times. CDR3 amino acids: CASSLESQGNTEAFF. In nucleotides, the CDR3 is TGTGCCAGCAGCTTAGAGAGTCAGGGGAATACTGAAGCTTTCTTT. V is TRBV7-9 and J is TRBJ1-1; D is perhaps TRBD1 (6 bases). V shed 1 base and J shed 5 bases, with 14 bases lying between them. The CDR3 is 15 residues long. Germline CDR1 SEHNR, CDR2 FQNEAQ (reference sequence).

The chain couples TRBV7-3 to TRBJ2-4; a weak D match, TRBD1 (6 bases). V was pared by 5 bases and J by 6 bases, with 17 bases between. The CDR3 loop spans 15 amino acids. From germline, CDR1 is SGHTA and CDR2 FQGTGA. In nucleotides, the CDR3 is TGTGCCAGCAGCCCAAAAGGGGGTGGGGCAAACATTCAGTACTTC. Protein: CASSPKGGGANIQYF. The full variable domain, rest sourced from reference TRBV7-3 and TRBJ2-4, is GAGVSQTPSNKVTEKGKYVELRCDPISGHTALYWYRQSLGQGPEFLIYFQGTGAADDSGLPNDRFFAVRPEGSVSTLKIQRTERGDSAVYLCASSPKGGGANIQYFGAGTRLSVL.

This chain connects TRBV9 to TRBJ2-2, with TRBD2 matching 8 bases. This CDR3 has 17 amino acids. Germline-derived CDR1 and CDR2 are SGDLS and YYNGEE. J was trimmed by 5 bases and V by 3 bases; bases with no gene match: 12. The CDR3 is CASSASRREGLTGELFF. In DNA form, the CDR3 reads TGTGCCAGCAGCGCAAGTCGACGGGAGGGCCTAACCGGGGAGCTGTTTTTT.

V and J are TRBV6-5 and TRBJ2-7, with D perhaps matching TRBD2 (5 bases). The CDR3 length is 13 residues. Germline CDR1 is MNHEY and CDR2 is SVGAGI. Trimming removed 8 bases from V and 7 bases from J, with 18 bases in between. The CDR3 sequence is CASALSYPGEQYF. The CDR3 nucleotides are TGTGCCAGCGCCCTCTCATATCCGGGAGAGCAGTACTTC.

A few counts support this clone. The V and J genes are TRBV25-1 and TRBJ1-4; the D is unclear. Trimming cost V 8 bases and J 3 bases, with 13 bases left between them. CDR1 is MGHDK, CDR2 SYGVNS, per germline. The CDR3 runs to 14 residues. In DNA form, the CDR3 reads TGTGCCAGCTCCGGCAGGCGTCCTAATGAAAAACTGTTTTTT. Translation gives CASSGRRPNEKLFF. The full variable domain, rest sourced from reference TRBV25-1 and TRBJ1-4, is EADIYQTPRYLVIGTGKKITLECSQTMGHDKMYWYQQDPGMELHLIHYSYGVNSTEKGDLSSESTVSRIRTEHFPLTLESARPSHTSQYLCASSGRRPNEKLFFGSGTQLSVL.

J is TRBJ1-4 and V is TRBV19, with 7 bases identical to TRBD1. The CDR3 has 16 residues. The J segment lost 1 base and the V segment lost 8 bases, leaving 10 bases of the junction unmatched. Germline CDR1 is LNHDA and CDR2 is SQIVND (reference sequence). Written as DNA, the CDR3 is TGTGCCAGTCAACGGGTCCAGGGGGTAACTAATGAAAAACTGTTTTTT. Translating it yields CASQRVQGVTNEKLFF. The variable domain in full, completed from reference TRBV19 and TRBJ1-4, reads DGGITQSPKYLFRKEGQNVTLSCEQNLNHDAMYWYRQDPGQGLRLIYYSQIVNDFQKGDIAEGYSVSREKKESFPLTVTSAQKNPTAFYLCASQRVQGVTNEKLFFGSGTQLSVL.

The V gene is TRBV19, the J gene TRBJ2-5; 8 nucleotides match TRBD2. V lost 2 bases, J lost 7 bases, and 9 bases stayed unmatched. Germline-derived CDR1 and CDR2 are LNHDA and SQIVND (reference sequence). This CDR3 spans 15 amino acids. The CDR3 DNA follows: TGTGCCAGTAGTATACCAACTAGCGGAACACGGACCCAGTACTTC. Protein: CASSIPTSGTRTQYF.

The chain combines TRBV5-4 with TRBJ1-6; D remains unclear. The V and J ends lost 2 bases and 6 bases respectively, with 6 bases between them. This CDR3 has 13 residues. In germline, CDR1 is SGHNT, CDR2 YYREEE (reference sequence). The CDR3 coding sequence is TGTGCCAGCAGCTTTCAACTTAATTCACCCCTCCACTTT. This codes for CASSFQLNSPLHF.

The rearrangement uses TRBV28 and TRBJ1-3; D remains unclear. Germline loops: CDR1 MDHEN, CDR2 SYDVKM. There are 14 residues in the CDR3. V shed 6 bases and J shed 0 bases, with 9 bases lying between them. CDR3 coding DNA: TGTGCCAGCAGGACGGGGTCCTCTGGAAACACCATATATTTT. It specifies CASRTGSSGNTIYF.

The chain recombines TRBV28 with TRBJ2-5; TRBD1 might be the D (7 bases). CDR1 MDHEN and CDR2 SYDVKM come from the germline V gene. The CDR3 consists of 15 residues. V was shortened by 5 bases and J by 5 bases, with 18 bases between the two germline ends. The CDR3 nucleotides read TGTGCCAGCAGTCCCCCACAGGGGAGGAGGGAGACCCAGTACTTC. Translating gives CASSPPQGRRETQYF. The variable domain in full, with the rest retrieved from reference TRBV28 and TRBJ2-5, is DVKVTQSSRYLVKRTGEKVFLECVQDMDHENMFWYRQDPGLGLRLIYFSYDVKMKEKGDIPEGYSVSREKKERFSLILESASTNQTSMYLCASSPPQGRRETQYFGPGTRLLVL.

This chain connects TRBV14 to TRBJ1-3; D ambiguous. The CDR3 runs 12 residues. With 4 bases removed from V and 8 bases from J, the gap between germline ends came to 9 bases. Per germline, CDR1 SGHDN and CDR2 FVKESK. CDR3: CASSPPGYTIYF. Here the CDR3 DNA reads TGTGCCAGCAGCCCCCCGGGATACACCATATATTTT.

CDR3 coding DNA: TGTGCCAGCAGCTCCTTCCGACTAGCGGCTCACAAAAACATTCAGTACTTC. Its translation: CASSSFRLAAHKNIQYF. The rearrangement joins TRBV7-8 to TRBJ2-4; 9 bases align to TRBD2. Losses at the gene ends were 4 bases for V and 3 bases for J; bases not matched to a gene: 10. The CDR3 sequence is 17 residues long. Per the germline V gene, CDR1 is SGHVS and CDR2 is FQNEAQ.

This sequence joins TRBV11-3 and TRBJ2-1, with 9 bases aligning to TRBD2. The CDR3 totals 15 residues. V lost 3 bases, J lost 4 bases, and 4 bases stayed unmatched. Germline CDR1 and CDR2: SGHNT and YENEEA. The CDR3 coding sequence is TGTGCCAGCAGCTTTAGCGGGAGCAATTACAATGAGCAGTTCTTC. It encodes CASSFSGSNYNEQFF. The full variable domain, completed using reference TRBV11-3 and TRBJ2-1, is EAGVVQSPRYKIIEKKQPVAFWCNPISGHNTLYWYLQNLGQGPELLIRYENEEAVDDSQLPKDRFSAERLKGVDSTLKIQPAELGDSAVYLCASSFSGSNYNEQFFGPGTRLTVL.

This chain uses TRBV5-1 with TRBJ1-1, with 9 positions matching TRBD1. CDR3 length: 17 residues. The germline gives CDR1 SGHRS, CDR2 YFSETQ. V was pared by 4 bases and J by 4 bases, with 14 bases of the junction left unmatched. The CDR3 DNA reads as TGCGCCAGCAGCAATTCAAGGGGGACAGGGAGCATCACTGAAGCTTTCTTT. This translates into CASSNSRGTGSITEAFF.

J is TRBJ1-1 and V is TRBV18, with a possible D match to TRBD1 (5 bases). Germline assignment: CDR1 KGHSH and CDR2 LQKENI. The CDR3 totals 14 residues. Trimming left V 3 bases short and J 5 bases short, with 13 bases between. CDR3 in DNA: TGTGCCAGCTCACCGGCAGGGCTGCGAACTGAAGCTTTCTTT. It yields the protein CASSPAGLRTEAFF. Using reference TRBV18 and TRBJ1-1 for the parts outside the CDR3, the full variable domain is NAGVMQNPRHLVRRRGQEARLRCSPMKGHSHVYWYRQLPEEGLKFMVYLQKENIIDESGMPKERFSAEFPKEGPSILRIQQVVRGDSAAYFCASSPAGLRTEAFFGQGTRLTVV.

The J gene is TRBJ2-3, the V gene TRBV4-3; 16 bases align to TRBD2. Trimming took 2 bases from V and 1 from J; bases not matched to a gene: 6. The length of the CDR3 is 19 residues. In germline, CDR1 is LGHNA, CDR2 YSLEER. CDR3 protein: CASSQSGTSGRDRTDTQYF. CDR3 sequence (DNA): TGCGCCAGCAGCCAATCCGGGACTAGCGGGAGGGATCGCACAGATACGCAGTATTTT.

The chain joins TRBV5-4 to TRBJ1-1; possible D gene TRBD1, 5 bases. Trimming left V 4 bases short and J 8 bases short, with 15 bases between. The germline CDR1 and CDR2 sequences are SGHNT and YYREEE (reference sequence). The CDR3 extends over 13 amino acids. Here the CDR3 reads CASSSAGRIEAFF. DNA of the CDR3: TGTGCCAGCAGCAGCGCGGGACGTATAGAAGCTTTCTTT.

The rearrangement links TRBV2 to TRBJ2-3, with a tentative D call TRBD2 (6 bases). This CDR3 has 13 amino acids. Between the trimmed V and J ends, which lost 8 bases and 0 bases, there was a span of 9 bases. The germline V gene encodes CDR1 SNHLY and CDR2 FYNNEI. CDR3 sequence reads: CASRSGSTDTQYF. DNA for the CDR3: TGTGCCAGCCGTAGCGGTAGCACAGATACGCAGTATTTT.